A single sample is the source of the 29 T cell receptor beta chains below, sequenced in a study of shared clonotypes between healthy human individuals. Profiling relied on immunoSEQ multiplex PCR, and the TCRdb table lists in-frame clones only, not all of them. In the table there are 550,000 to 700,000 clones, around 73% of which are singletons. The sequencing input was memory CD4+ T cells sorted from blood. As for subset: CD45RA-negative fraction. These receptors were collected from a woman in her 30s in good health.

This sequence joins TRBV27 and TRBJ1-5; D is possibly TRBD1 (6 bases). This CDR3 has 16 residues. From germline, CDR1 is MNHEY and CDR2 SMNVEV (reference sequence). The germline V and J ends were trimmed by 5 bases and 1 base, with 15 bases remaining between them. In DNA form, the CDR3 reads TGTGCCAGCAGTGGCCACCCAGGGGAGAGCAATCAGCCCCAGCATTTT. Amino acid sequence: CASSGHPGESNQPQHF.

This clone was detected only a few times. The J gene is TRBJ1-2, the V gene TRBV28; 10 nucleotides match TRBD1. The CDR3 sequence is 17 residues long. Germline loops: CDR1 MDHEN, CDR2 SYDVKM. V was pared by 8 bases and J by 2 bases, with 14 bases of the junction left unmatched. CDR3 DNA sequence: TGTGCCAGCGCTACTATCGGGACAGGGGTCCCAAACTATGGCTACACCTTC. Amino acids: CASATIGTGVPNYGYTF.

The V gene is TRBV29-1, the J gene TRBJ1-1; weak D call: TRBD1 (6 bases). V lost 6 bases and J 0 bases, leaving 11 bases between the germline ends. Germline V CDR1 and CDR2: SQVTM, ANQGSEA. This CDR3 has 13 amino acids. CDR3 residues: CSVGQLLNTEAFF. CDR3 sequence (DNA): TGCAGCGTCGGACAGCTCCTGAACACTGAAGCTTTCTTT.

This chain connects TRBV11-2 to TRBJ2-7; unclear D gene. Germline V lookup: CDR1 SGHAT, CDR2 FQNNGV. The CDR3 length is 15 residues. V shed 2 bases and J shed 0 bases, with 11 bases lying between them. The CDR3 loop reads CASSLFPHSSYEQYF. CDR3 DNA: TGTGCCAGCAGCTTATTCCCCCATAGCTCCTACGAGCAGTACTTC.

Concerning this clone itself: Other DNA variants within this sample encode the same CDR3. The CDR3 DNA follows: TGTGCCAGCTCACCACGACAGGGGAACACCGGGGAGCTGTTTTTT. Its protein product is CASSPRQGNTGELFF. V and J are TRBV18 and TRBJ2-2; the match to TRBD1 covers 7 bases. Germline V gives CDR1 KGHSH, CDR2 LQKENI. V gave up 1 base and J gave up 1 base; unmatched junction bases: 0. The CDR3 contains 15 residues.

The chain uses TRBV2 and TRBJ1-1; D might be TRBD1 (5 bases). V was cut by 5 bases and J by 11 bases, with 15 bases left in between. Per the germline V gene, CDR1 is SNHLY and CDR2 is FYNNEI. This CDR3 is built from 12 residues. CDR3 sequence reads: CASSPYGTVAFF. In nucleotides, the CDR3 is TGTGCCAGCAGTCCATACGGGACGGTGGCTTTCTTT.

The chain is built from TRBV19 and TRBJ2-7; TRBD2 matches 9 bases. The CDR3 has 17 residues. Per the germline V gene, CDR1 is LNHDA and CDR2 is SQIVND (reference sequence). V dropped 5 bases and J dropped 4; count of bases not matched to a gene: 15. CDR3 bases: TGTGCCAGTAGTCCCCGTCTAGCGGGAAGAGCCCCGTACGAGCAGTACTTC. This sequence encodes CASSPRLAGRAPYEQYF.

The V and J genes are TRBV19 and TRBJ1-5; 8 nucleotides align to TRBD1. The CDR3 length is 17 residues. Germline V gives CDR1 LNHDA, CDR2 SQIVND (reference sequence). Trimming at V came to 3 bases and at J to 0 bases, leaving 7 bases not matched to a gene. CDR3 nucleotide sequence: TGTGCCAGTAGTATTTATGGACAGGGATATAGCAATCAGCCCCAGCATTTT. Its protein product is CASSIYGQGYSNQPQHF. The full variable domain, its missing parts supplied by reference TRBV19 and TRBJ1-5, is DGGITQSPKYLFRKEGQNVTLSCEQNLNHDAMYWYRQDPGQGLRLIYYSQIVNDFQKGDIAEGYSVSREKKESFPLTVTSAQKNPTAFYLCASSIYGQGYSNQPQHFGDGTRLSIL.

J is TRBJ2-2 and V is TRBV5-1; 11 positions match TRBD2. This CDR3 comprises 16 residues. Trimming took 3 bases from V and 2 from J; bases not matched to a gene: 3. Germline values: CDR1 SGHRS, CDR2 YFSETQ. This chain's CDR3 is CASSSTSGSNTGELFF. The DNA for the CDR3 is TGCGCCAGCAGCTCCACTAGCGGGAGTAACACCGGGGAGCTGTTTTTT.

This clone was counted a few times. Additional DNA sequences in this sample encode the identical CDR3. The chain joins TRBV28 to TRBJ2-7; a weak D match, TRBD1 (5 bases). V gave up 4 bases and J gave up 7 bases, with 11 bases separating them. The germline V gene has CDR1 MDHEN and CDR2 SYDVKM. The CDR3 is made up of 12 amino acids. DNA for the CDR3: TGTGCCAGCAGTTCCCAGGGTGGGGAGCAGTACTTC. Translating it yields CASSSQGGEQYF.

This chain uses TRBV6-5 with TRBJ2-7; 9 positions match TRBD1. This CDR3 is built from 13 residues. V was clipped by 6 bases and J by 7 bases; unmatched bases: 7. Germline V gene lookup returns CDR1 MNHEY and CDR2 SVGAGI. As DNA, the CDR3 is TGTGCCAGCAGGGACAGGGGAGCGGGAGAGCAGTACTTC. Translated: CASRDRGAGEQYF.

This clone was counted once. The gene calls are TRBV18 and TRBJ2-7; D is possibly TRBD1 (6 bases). Germline V CDR1 and CDR2: KGHSH, LQKENI. The CDR3 is 16 amino acids. V lost 4 bases and J lost 0, with 16 bases in between. CDR3 DNA: TGTGCCAGCTCACGGAGGACAGTTTCCAGCTCCTACGAGCAGTACTTC. This translates into CASSRRTVSSSYEQYF.

The chain is built from TRBV27 and TRBJ2-7, with D possibly called TRBD1 or TRBD2 (5 bases each). Per germline, CDR1 MNHEY and CDR2 SMNVEV (reference sequence). Trimming stripped 6 bases from V and 2 bases from J, with 14 bases between. The CDR3 extends over 14 amino acids. CDR3 region: CASRLKPGPYEQYF. The CDR3 DNA reads TGTGCCAGCAGGCTGAAACCGGGACCCTACGAGCAGTACTTC.

The chain combines TRBV27 with TRBJ1-2, with TRBD1 matching 7 bases. After removal of 5 bases from V and 5 bases from J, the junction contained 11 bases not matched to a gene. CDR1 MNHEY and CDR2 SMNVEV come from the germline V gene (reference sequence). The CDR3 consists of 15 residues. CDR3 sequence: CASSAGLGGGYGYTF. The CDR3 DNA follows: TGTGCCAGCAGTGCTGGTCTAGGGGGCGGTTATGGCTACACCTTC.

The chain couples TRBV5-5 to TRBJ1-3; unclear D gene. The CDR3 runs 16 residues. V was clipped by 0 bases and J by 0 bases, with 10 bases between them. Germline lookup yields CDR1 SGHKS and CDR2 YYEKEE (reference sequence). This chain's CDR3 is CASSLVADSSGNTIYF. The CDR3 nucleotides read TGTGCCAGCAGCTTGGTGGCGGATAGCTCTGGAAACACCATATATTTT.

This clone was detected a few times. This chain uses TRBV7-9 with TRBJ2-2; 8 nucleotides match TRBD1. This CDR3 has 15 residues. Germline V CDR1 and CDR2: SEHNR, FQNEAQ (reference sequence). J gave up 2 bases and V 5 bases, and 4 bases lay outside the gene matches. The CDR3 coding sequence is TGTGCCAGCAGCCCCGGGACAGGCAACACCGGGGAGCTGTTTTTT. It yields the protein CASSPGTGNTGELFF.

In its sample, this clone was seen a few times. The chain employs TRBV18 and TRBJ1-1, with D unresolved. In germline, CDR1 is KGHSH, CDR2 LQKENI. V was shortened by 3 bases and J by 0 bases, with 5 bases between the two germline ends. The CDR3 is 13 amino acids. DNA for the CDR3: TGTGCCAGCTCACCCGAATTGAACACTGAAGCTTTCTTT. It codes for CASSPELNTEAFF. Full variable domain (outside the CDR3, taken from reference TRBV18 and TRBJ1-1): NAGVMQNPRHLVRRRGQEARLRCSPMKGHSHVYWYRQLPEEGLKFMVYLQKENIIDESGMPKERFSAEFPKEGPSILRIQQVVRGDSAAYFCASSPELNTEAFFGQGTRLTVV.

The gene calls are TRBV4-1 and TRBJ2-7; TRBD2 aligns across 9 bases. In germline, CDR1 is MGHRA, CDR2 YSYEKL. Unmatched junction bases numbered 8, after V lost 4 bases and J lost 4 bases. This CDR3 has 15 amino acids. The CDR3 protein is CASSLSSGTRYEQYF. CDR3 DNA: TGCGCCAGCAGCCTATCTAGCGGGACCCGATACGAGCAGTACTTC.

This chain links TRBV6-5 with TRBJ2-7; no clear D. Germline loops: CDR1 MNHEY, CDR2 SVGAGI. The V gene lost 7 bases and the J gene lost 2 bases, with 12 bases spanning the gap. There are 13 residues in the CDR3. Written as DNA, the CDR3 is TGTGCCAGCAAGCGACATTTGACCTACGAGCAGTACTTC. It encodes CASKRHLTYEQYF.

The chain carries TRBV27 and TRBJ2-4; 8 nucleotides match TRBD2. The CDR3 spans 16 residues. Germline CDR1 is MNHEY and CDR2 is SMNVEV (reference sequence). V was pared by 5 bases and J by 5 bases, with 11 bases of the junction left unmatched. The CDR3 here is CASSPSVTSGQNIQYF. CDR3 in DNA: TGTGCCAGCAGTCCGTCAGTCACTAGCGGCCAAAACATTCAGTACTTC.

This rearrangement joins TRBV7-8 to TRBJ2-5, with D perhaps matching TRBD1 or TRBD2 (5 bases each). The CDR3 covers 12 residues. V gave up 6 bases and J gave up 2 bases, with 7 bases separating them. Germline V gene lookup returns CDR1 SGHVS and CDR2 FQNEAQ. CDR3 residues: CASSGGQETQYF. DNA of the CDR3: TGTGCCAGCAGTGGGGGACAAGAGACCCAGTACTTC.

This clone was observed a handful of times. Other nucleotide sequences from this sample produce the same CDR3. V gene TRBV7-8 combines with J gene TRBJ1-1; possibly TRBD1 for D (5 bases). Germline CDR1 and CDR2: SGHVS and FQNEAQ. The CDR3 has 14 residues. The V end was cut by 1 base, the J end by 2 bases, with 8 bases between. The CDR3 coding sequence is TGTGCCAGCAGCTTAGTCCAGGGAAACACTGAAGCTTTCTTT. Translation gives CASSLVQGNTEAFF.

The chain is built from TRBV5-1 and TRBJ1-1; D is possibly TRBD1 (6 bases). Germline V lookup: CDR1 SGHRS, CDR2 YFSETQ. CDR3 length: 13 residues. V was cut by 4 bases and J by 6 bases, with 13 bases left in between. In DNA form, the CDR3 reads TGCGCCAGCAGCATCCAGGGGAGTCCTGAAGCTTTCTTT. Protein sequence: CASSIQGSPEAFF.

The genes are TRBV9 and TRBJ1-3; a weak D match, TRBD1 (6 bases). CDR1 and CDR2 (germline): SGDLS, YYNGEE. This CDR3 is built from 17 residues. The V end lost 3 bases, the J end lost 0 bases, and 16 bases lay between the germline ends. CDR3 bases: TGTGCCAGCAGCGCCCAAGGGGGGTCCTTCTCTGGAAACACCATATATTTT. Translated, it gives CASSAQGGSFSGNTIYF.

The rearrangement links TRBV2 to TRBJ1-1, with D hard to call. Germline V gives CDR1 SNHLY, CDR2 FYNNEI. There are 13 residues in the CDR3. The V end lost 6 bases, the J end lost 1 base, and 9 bases lay between the germline ends. The CDR3 DNA sequence: TGTGCCAGCAGCTGGCCGCAGAACACTGAAGCTTTCTTT. It encodes CASSWPQNTEAFF.

The rearrangement uses TRBV2 and TRBJ1-4; D may be TRBD1 (6 bases). Germline loops: CDR1 SNHLY, CDR2 FYNNEI. There are 16 residues in the CDR3. The V end lost 1 base, the J end lost 8 bases, and 17 bases lay between the germline ends. CDR3 sequence: CASSEGGLGQSEKLFF. The CDR3 DNA is TGTGCCAGCAGTGAAGGGGGACTGGGACAATCAGAAAAACTGTTTTTT. The whole variable domain, remainder taken from reference TRBV2 and TRBJ1-4, is EPEVTQTPSHQVTQMGQEVILRCVPISNHLYFYWYRQILGQKVEFLVSFYNNEISEKSEIFDDQFSVERPDGSNFTLKIRSTKLEDSAMYFCASSEGGLGQSEKLFFGSGTQLSVL.

This chain connects TRBV2 to TRBJ2-1; D is uncertain. CDR1 is SNHLY and CDR2 is FYNNEI in the germline V gene. The V gene lost 7 bases and the J gene lost 6 bases, with 19 bases spanning the gap. The CDR3 covers 15 residues. In DNA, the CDR3 is TGTGCCAGCAATCATCTCCTCGGAGCTGGCAATGAGCAGTTCTTC. Its protein is CASNHLLGAGNEQFF.

Only one count was recorded for this clone. The chain carries TRBV6-1 and TRBJ2-1, with 12 bases fitting TRBD2. The CDR3 spans 19 residues. After removal of 2 bases from V and 0 bases from J, the junction contained 8 bases not matched to a gene. CDR1 is MNHNS and CDR2 is SASEGT in the germline V gene. The CDR3 DNA reads as TGTGCCAGCAGTGAAAGAGGGACTAGCGGGTTTAGCTCCTACAATGAGCAGTTCTTC. Protein: CASSERGTSGFSSYNEQFF.

This clone came up once. This chain links TRBV27 with TRBJ2-7; no reliable D call. Deletions cut 0 bases from V and 2 bases from J, with 8 bases between. CDR3 length: 14 amino acids. Per the germline V gene, CDR1 is MNHEY and CDR2 is SMNVEV (reference sequence). CDR3 sequence (DNA): TGTGCCAGCAGTTTATCTCACCCCCCCTACGAGCAGTACTTC. Its protein product is CASSLSHPPYEQYF.